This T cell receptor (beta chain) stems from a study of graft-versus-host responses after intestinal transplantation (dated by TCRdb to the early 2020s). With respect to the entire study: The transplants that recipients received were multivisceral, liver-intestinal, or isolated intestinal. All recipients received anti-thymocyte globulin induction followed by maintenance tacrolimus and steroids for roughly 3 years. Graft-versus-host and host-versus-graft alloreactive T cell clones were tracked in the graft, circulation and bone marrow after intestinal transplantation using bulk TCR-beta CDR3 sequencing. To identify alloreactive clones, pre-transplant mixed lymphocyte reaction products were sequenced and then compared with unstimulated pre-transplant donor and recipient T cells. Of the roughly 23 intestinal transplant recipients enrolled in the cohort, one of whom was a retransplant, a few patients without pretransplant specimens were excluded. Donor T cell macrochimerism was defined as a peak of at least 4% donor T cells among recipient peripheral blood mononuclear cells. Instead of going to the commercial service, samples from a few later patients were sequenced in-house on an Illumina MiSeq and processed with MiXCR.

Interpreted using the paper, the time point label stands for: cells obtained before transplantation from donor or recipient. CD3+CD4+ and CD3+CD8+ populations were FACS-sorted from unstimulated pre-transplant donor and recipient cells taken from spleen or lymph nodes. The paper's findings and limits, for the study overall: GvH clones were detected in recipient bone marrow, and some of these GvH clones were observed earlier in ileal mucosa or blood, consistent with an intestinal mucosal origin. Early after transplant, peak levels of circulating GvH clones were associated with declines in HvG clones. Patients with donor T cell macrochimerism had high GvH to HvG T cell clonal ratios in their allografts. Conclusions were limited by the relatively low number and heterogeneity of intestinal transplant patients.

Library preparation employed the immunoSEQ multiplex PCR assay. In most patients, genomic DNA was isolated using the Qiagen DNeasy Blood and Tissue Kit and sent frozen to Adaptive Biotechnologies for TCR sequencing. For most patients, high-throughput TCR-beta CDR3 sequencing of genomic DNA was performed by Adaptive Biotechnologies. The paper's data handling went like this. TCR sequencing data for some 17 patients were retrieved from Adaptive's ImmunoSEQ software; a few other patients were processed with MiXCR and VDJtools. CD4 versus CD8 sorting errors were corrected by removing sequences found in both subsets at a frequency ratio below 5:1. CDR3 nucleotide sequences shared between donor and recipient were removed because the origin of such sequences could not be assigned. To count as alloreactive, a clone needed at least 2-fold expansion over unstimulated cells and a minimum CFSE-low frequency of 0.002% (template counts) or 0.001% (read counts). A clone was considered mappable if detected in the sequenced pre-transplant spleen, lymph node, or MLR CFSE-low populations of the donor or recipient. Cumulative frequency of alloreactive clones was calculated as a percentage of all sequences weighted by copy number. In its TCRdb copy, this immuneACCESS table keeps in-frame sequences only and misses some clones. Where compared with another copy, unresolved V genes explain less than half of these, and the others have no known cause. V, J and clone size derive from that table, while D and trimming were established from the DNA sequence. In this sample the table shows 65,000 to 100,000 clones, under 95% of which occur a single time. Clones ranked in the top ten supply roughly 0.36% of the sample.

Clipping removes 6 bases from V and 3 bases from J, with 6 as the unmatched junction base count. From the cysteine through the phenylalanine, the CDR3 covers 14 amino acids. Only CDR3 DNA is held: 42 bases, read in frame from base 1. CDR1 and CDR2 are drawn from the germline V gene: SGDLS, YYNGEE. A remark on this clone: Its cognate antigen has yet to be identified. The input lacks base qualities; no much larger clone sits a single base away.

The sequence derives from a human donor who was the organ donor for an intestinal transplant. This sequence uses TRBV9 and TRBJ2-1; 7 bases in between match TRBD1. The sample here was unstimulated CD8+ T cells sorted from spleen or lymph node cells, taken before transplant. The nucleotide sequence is TGTGCCAGCAATCCGGGACAGAGCTACAATGAGCAGTTCTTC. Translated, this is CASNPGQSYNEQFF.